Listed here are 21 T cell receptor beta chains from one sample, sequenced in a study of T-cell memory formation after mild COVID-19. In TCRdb, the 5' RACE reads were re-called with MiXCR into one record per CDR3 protein. The sample records some 270,000 distinct CDR3 sequences, approximately 15% being singletons. Sequencing used PBMCs or a T cell subset sorted from them (not recorded which). The receptors originated from an adult woman who had mild COVID-19 (a few samples of this study predate the infection). Cell type and time point are not known.

The chain uses TRBV29-1 and TRBJ1-2; D possibly corresponds to TRBD1 (6 bases). Trimming removed 2 bases from V and 2 bases from J, with 12 bases in between. The CDR3 loop spans 14 amino acids. The germline V gene has CDR1 SQVTM and CDR2 ANQGSEA. CDR3 loop: CSVEPPGVNYGYTF. CDR3 DNA: TGCAGCGTTGAACCCCCAGGGGTGAACTATGGCTACACCTTC.

V and J are TRBV28 and TRBJ1-1; 7 bases align to TRBD1. J lost 1 base, V lost 5 bases, and 7 bases had no gene match. This CDR3 spans 15 amino acids. The germline gives CDR1 MDHEN, CDR2 SYDVKM. In DNA form, the CDR3 reads TGTGCCAGCAGTACAAGACAGGGATCGAACACTGAAGCTTTCTTT. Translation: CASSTRQGSNTEAFF.

This chain joins TRBV13 and TRBJ1-1; D is unresolved. This CDR3 is 14 amino acids long. Germline values: CDR1 PRHDT, CDR2 FYEKMQ (reference sequence). Deletions cut 1 base from V and 1 base from J, with 7 bases between. The CDR3 coding sequence is TGTGCCAGCAGCTTAGCTGTCGGGAACACTGAAGCTTTCTTT. As protein: CASSLAVGNTEAFF.

There are many counts of this clonotype. A junction boundary mismatches the germline segment, possibly from a read error. This chain links TRBV7-8 with TRBJ1-2; D may be TRBD1 (6 bases). The CDR3 runs 12 residues. The germline V gene has CDR1 SGHVS and CDR2 FQNEAQ. The CDR3 DNA follows: TGCGCCAGCAGCTCCGGACAGTATGGCTACACCTTC. It translates to CASSSGQYGYTF.

This clonotype turned up a few times. The chain couples TRBV18 to TRBJ2-7; TRBD1 matches 9 bases. Germline CDR1 reads KGHSH; CDR2 reads LQKENI. The CDR3 is 15 amino acids. Trimming took 5 bases from V and 1 from J; bases not matched to a gene: 6. CDR3 bases: TGTGCCAGCTCAACAGGGACAGGGAATTCCTACGAGCAGTACTTC. Protein: CASSTGTGNSYEQYF.

A few counts support this clonotype. The genes are TRBV20-1 and TRBJ2-5; the match to TRBD1 covers 7 bases. The CDR3 runs to 15 residues. The germline V gene has CDR1 DFQATT and CDR2 SNEGSKA (reference sequence). The J segment lost 5 bases and the V segment lost 6 bases, leaving 15 bases of the junction unmatched. CDR3 amino acids: CSADRNEGAGETQYF. DNA of the CDR3: TGCAGTGCCGACCGGAATGAGGGGGCCGGGGAGACCCAGTACTTC.

The chain couples TRBV12-3 or TRBV12-4 to TRBJ2-5, with D possibly being TRBD1 (5 bases). The CDR3 extends over 13 amino acids. V lost 3 bases, J lost 5 bases, and 10 bases lay in between. CDR3 nucleotides: TGTGCCAGCAGTTTTGATTGGGGCGAGACCCAGTACTTC. Translated: CASSFDWGETQYF.

This clonotype was detected only a few times. The chain uses TRBV24-1 and TRBJ2-7, with D possibly being TRBD1 (6 bases). The CDR3 covers 13 residues. V was pared by 3 bases and J by 2 bases, with 7 bases between. Per germline, CDR1 KGHDR and CDR2 SFDVKD. Here the CDR3 DNA reads TGTGCCACCAGTGATACAGGGACCTACGAGCAGTACTTC. Its translation: CATSDTGTYEQYF.

This clonotype has at least ten counts. Here the CDR3 reads CASSPTSGRWGADTQYF. The DNA for the CDR3 is TGTGCCAGCAGTCCTACTAGCGGGAGATGGGGCGCAGATACGCAGTATTTT. This chain links TRBV27 with TRBJ2-3; 11 bases align to TRBD2. CDR1 is MNHEY, CDR2 SMNVEV, per germline (reference sequence). This CDR3 spans 17 amino acids. Trimming cost V 5 bases and J 4 bases; bases outside gene matches: 11.

The rearrangement uses TRBV6-2 or TRBV6-3 and TRBJ2-1; tentative D call: TRBD2 (6 bases). Looked up from germline, CDR1 is MNHEY and CDR2 is SVGEGT. Trimming shortened V by 5 bases and J by 8 bases, and 19 bases separated the two germline ends. This CDR3 is built from 15 residues. CDR3 DNA: TGTGCCAGCAGTAATCTACGGGGGAGCTCCGATGAGCAGTTCTTC. It codes for CASSNLRGSSDEQFF.

The table lists this clonotype with a few counts. The V gene is TRBV5-1, the J gene TRBJ2-5, with TRBD2 as a possible D gene (6 bases). V was cut by 4 bases and J by 1 base, with 14 bases left in between. This CDR3 region has 15 residues. The germline CDR1 and CDR2 sequences are SGHRS and YFSETQ. The CDR3 DNA follows: TGCGCCAGCAGCCTAAGCGGGCCAGGCCAAGAGACCCAGTACTTC. This encodes CASSLSGPGQETQYF.

In regard to this clonotype: At one end, the junction sequence differs from germline, possibly due to a read error. The V call is TRBV9, the J call TRBJ2-3; D perhaps matches TRBD2 (5 bases). Germline-derived CDR1 and CDR2 are SGDLS and YYNGEE. This CDR3 comprises 15 residues. The CDR3: CASSVADYSTDTQYF. CDR3 coding DNA: TGTGCAAGCAGCGTAGCTGACTATAGCACAGATACGCAGTATTTT. Using reference TRBV9 and TRBJ2-3 for the parts outside the CDR3, the full variable domain is DSGVTQTPKHLITATGQRVTLRCSPRSGDLSVYWYQQSLDQGLQFLIQYYNGEERAKGNILERFSAQQFPDLHSELNLSSLELGDSALYFCASSVADYSTDTQYFGPGTRLTVL.

This clonotype was picked up a small number of times. The gene calls are TRBV7-9 and TRBJ1-2; 8 bases line up with TRBD1. The CDR3 is made up of 14 amino acids. CDR1 SEHNR and CDR2 FQNEAQ come from the germline V gene (reference sequence). The trim removed 3 bases at V and 5 bases at J, leaving 5 bases unmatched. This CDR3 is CASSFQGASYGYTF. The CDR3 DNA reads TGTGCCAGCAGCTTCCAGGGGGCTTCTTATGGCTACACCTTC.

The gene calls are TRBV12-3 or TRBV12-4 and TRBJ2-7; 8 bases map to TRBD1. With 4 bases clipped from V and 3 bases from J, the junction kept 8 bases outside the gene matches. The CDR3 has 15 amino acids. In DNA form, the CDR3 reads TGTGCCAGCAGTTCGGGACAGGCCAGGAACTACGAGCAGTACTTC. Protein product: CASSSGQARNYEQYF.

This sequence joins TRBV4-3 and TRBJ1-2; 8 bases agree with TRBD1. Trimming at V came to 1 base and at J to 4 bases, leaving 8 bases not matched to a gene. In germline, CDR1 is LGHNA, CDR2 YSLEER. The CDR3 length is 16 residues. This CDR3 is CASSQVATGDPYGYTF. CDR3 bases: TGCGCCAGCAGCCAAGTGGCGACAGGGGACCCCTATGGCTACACCTTC.

The gene calls are TRBV29-1 and TRBJ1-4, with no clear D. CDR1 SQVTM and CDR2 ANQGSEA come from the germline V gene. The germline V and J ends were trimmed by 2 bases and 0 bases, with 10 bases remaining between them. CDR3 length equals 15 residues. CDR3 sequence: CSVESRTATNEKLFF. CDR3 bases: TGCAGCGTTGAATCGCGGACGGCAACTAATGAAAAACTGTTTTTT.

The gene calls are TRBV7-8 and TRBJ2-6; D may be TRBD1 or TRBD2 (5 bases each). Germline CDR1 SGHVS, CDR2 FQNEAQ. V lost 5 bases and J lost 2, with 19 bases in between. The CDR3 extends over 18 amino acids. CDR3 amino acids: CASSHEGRTQPGANVLTF. The CDR3 DNA follows: TGTGCCAGCAGCCATGAGGGACGTACCCAGCCTGGGGCCAACGTCCTGACTTTC.

This rearrangement joins TRBV3-1 to TRBJ1-1, with a tentative D call TRBD1 (5 bases). Germline CDR1 LGHDT, CDR2 YNNKEL (reference sequence). This CDR3 contains 17 residues. Trimming took off 0 bases at V and 0 bases at J, with 14 bases between the two ends. The CDR3 DNA reads as TGTGCCAGCAGCCAAGATGTTCGCACAGGAATGAACACTGAAGCTTTCTTT. Its translation is CASSQDVRTGMNTEAFF.

The chain links TRBV6-5 to TRBJ2-4; TRBD2 matches 10 bases. This CDR3 comprises 16 residues. The V gene end was trimmed by 5 bases and the J gene end by 1 base; junction bases not matched to a gene: 5. Germline CDR1 and CDR2: MNHEY and SVGAGI. The CDR3 reads CASSSGRALAKNIQYF. CDR3 DNA sequence: TGTGCCAGCAGTAGCGGGAGGGCCTTGGCCAAAAACATTCAGTACTTC.

The genes are TRBV6-2 or TRBV6-3 and TRBJ1-2; no clear D gene. The CDR3 is made up of 15 amino acids. V gave up 6 bases and J gave up 4 bases, with 18 bases separating them. Germline V gene lookup returns CDR1 MNHEY and CDR2 SVGEGT. The chain's CDR3 is CASSPKGRSGYGYTF. The CDR3 DNA is TGTGCCAGCAGCCCCAAAGGACGCAGCGGCTATGGCTACACCTTC.

V usage is TRBV10-3 and J usage is TRBJ1-2; D ambiguous. The CDR3 runs to 12 residues. Trimming left V 2 bases short and J 6 bases short, with 7 bases between. Germline CDR1 reads ENHRY; CDR2 reads SYGVKD. The CDR3 spells CAISENRDGYTF. The CDR3 DNA follows: TGTGCCATCAGTGAGAACAGAGATGGCTACACCTTC.